The 28 T cell receptor beta chains given below trace back to one sample, sequenced in a study of beta chain features in type 1 diabetes. Overall study findings and caveats: Type 1 diabetes patients showed a moderate but significant shortening of TCRB CDR3s in all four CD4+ subsets.

The isolated RNA, all of it, was reverse transcribed, so expressed TCRB transcripts were what got sequenced. Sequenced by immunoSEQ multiplex PCR; TCRdb stores in-frame clones only, minus some. The sample has 310,000 or so clones, roughly 8.8% seen once. These TCRs are of unknown antigen specificity. Material for sequencing was central memory CD4+ T cells from blood. The receptors come from a man in his thirties or forties with type 1 diabetes.

This clone has more than one count but fewer than ten. The chain recombines TRBV7-9 with TRBJ2-5; no firm D call. Germline V gene sequence: CDR1 SEHNR, CDR2 FQNEAQ (reference sequence). V was pared by 3 bases and J by 4 bases, with 9 bases between. The CDR3 has 13 amino acids. The DNA of the CDR3 is TGTGCCAGCAGCTTGGGCCCCGGAGAGACCCAGTACTTC. Amino acids: CASSLGPGETQYF. The full variable domain, in which reference TRBV7-9 and TRBJ2-5 provide the parts outside the CDR3, is DTGVSQNPRHKITKRGQNVTFRCDPISEHNRLYWYRQTLGQGPEFLTYFQNEAQLEKSRLLSDRFSAERPKGSFSTLEIQRTEQGDSAMYLCASSLGPGETQYFGPGTRLLVL.

This clone was observed a few times. Other nucleotide sequences in the sample specify the same CDR3. The rearrangement uses TRBV11-2 and TRBJ1-1; the D gene is possibly TRBD1 (5 bases). The CDR3 totals 14 residues. Germline V gives CDR1 SGHAT, CDR2 FQNNGV. V lost 2 bases to trimming and J lost 5 bases, with 12 bases between them. Here the CDR3 DNA reads TGTGCCAGCAGCTTAAGCAGGGCGAATACTGAAGCTTTCTTT. Amino acid sequence: CASSLSRANTEAFF.

In its sample, this clone was seen a few times. The rearrangement uses TRBV6-5 and TRBJ2-7, with 10 bases matching TRBD1. Per germline, CDR1 MNHEY and CDR2 SVGAGI. After removal of 6 bases from V and 3 bases from J, the junction contained 8 bases not matched to a gene. The CDR3 spans 15 residues. The CDR3 is CASSPRTGGSYEQYF. The CDR3, as DNA: TGTGCCAGCAGCCCAAGGACAGGGGGAAGCTACGAGCAGTACTTC.

The rearrangement links TRBV2 to TRBJ2-3, with D possibly being TRBD2 (6 bases). CDR1 and CDR2 (germline): SNHLY, FYNNEI. The V and J ends lost 4 bases and 2 bases respectively, with 13 bases between them. This CDR3 contains 15 residues. CDR3 sequence: CASSAQRAVTDTQYF. Written as DNA, the CDR3 is TGTGCCAGCAGTGCCCAGCGGGCCGTCACAGATACGCAGTATTTT.

The sample holds a few counts of this clone. Distinct nucleotide sequences in the sample also encode this CDR3. The chain joins TRBV11-2 to TRBJ2-3; D call uncertain. The CDR3 consists of 12 residues. In germline, CDR1 is SGHAT, CDR2 FQNNGV. V lost 2 bases and J 3 bases, leaving 3 bases between the germline ends. CDR3 sequence: CASSLYTDTQYF. CDR3 sequence (DNA): TGTGCCAGCAGCTTATATACAGATACGCAGTATTTT. Variable domain in full (rest from reference TRBV11-2 and TRBJ2-3): EAGVAQSPRYKIIEKRQSVAFWCNPISGHATLYWYQQILGQGPKLLIQFQNNGVVDDSQLPKDRFSAERLKGVDSTLKIQPAKLEDSAVYLCASSLYTDTQYFGPGTRLTVL.

The sample holds a few counts of this clone. The rearrangement joins TRBV5-6 to TRBJ2-5; 10 bases fit TRBD2. The V gene end was trimmed by 0 bases and the J gene end by 2 bases; junction bases not matched to a gene: 4. The CDR3 sequence is 16 residues long. Germline lookup yields CDR1 SGHDT and CDR2 YYEEEE. The CDR3 region is CASSLGTSGVQETQYF. CDR3 DNA: TGTGCCAGCAGCTTGGGGACTAGCGGAGTGCAAGAGACCCAGTACTTC.

This clone showed up just a few times. The rearrangement links TRBV9 to TRBJ1-2; 8 bases match TRBD1. The CDR3 covers 13 residues. Germline CDR1 is SGDLS and CDR2 is YYNGEE. V gave up 3 bases and J gave up 5 bases; unmatched junction bases: 3. CDR3 coding DNA: TGTGCCAGCAGCGGACAGGGGAGGTATGGCTACACCTTC. Translated, it gives CASSGQGRYGYTF. The full variable domain, in which reference TRBV9 and TRBJ1-2 provide the parts outside the CDR3, is DSGVTQTPKHLITATGQRVTLRCSPRSGDLSVYWYQQSLDQGLQFLIQYYNGEERAKGNILERFSAQQFPDLHSELNLSSLELGDSALYFCASSGQGRYGYTFGSGTRLTVV.

About this clone itself: The sample holds other DNA sequences that translate to the same CDR3. The chain couples TRBV29-1 to TRBJ1-2; D possibly corresponds to TRBD1 (5 bases). From germline, CDR1 is SQVTM and CDR2 ANQGSEA. The V and J ends lost 6 bases and 4 bases respectively, with 6 bases between them. The length of the CDR3 is 10 residues. The CDR3 loop is CSVDSYGYTF. CDR3 bases: TGCAGCGTAGACAGCTATGGCTACACCTTC. The whole variable domain, filled in from reference TRBV29-1 and TRBJ1-2, reads SAVISQKPSRDICQRGTSLTIQCQVDSQVTMMFWYRQQPGQSLTLIATANQGSEATYESGFVIDKFPISRPNLTFSTLTVSNMSPEDSSIYLCSVDSYGYTFGSGTRLTVV.

This chain connects TRBV4-2 to TRBJ1-5; a possible D gene is TRBD1 (5 bases). The CDR3 totals 15 residues. Germline assignment: CDR1 LGHNA and CDR2 YNFKEQ. V lost 0 bases, J lost 7 bases, and 13 bases lay in between. This chain's CDR3 is CASSQDGEGRQPQHF. CDR3 coding DNA: TGTGCCAGCAGCCAAGACGGAGAGGGGAGGCAGCCCCAGCATTTT.

This chain connects TRBV5-1 to TRBJ2-1; 11 positions match TRBD2. CDR3 length: 16 residues. J gave up 0 bases and V 4 bases, and 3 bases lay outside the gene matches. The germline CDR1 and CDR2 sequences are SGHRS and YFSETQ. CDR3 bases: TGCGCCAGCAGCAAACTAGCGGGGGCCTCCTACAATGAGCAGTTCTTC. Encoded protein: CASSKLAGASYNEQFF.

This clone was observed a handful of times. This chain uses TRBV5-6 with TRBJ2-2; 7 bases line up with TRBD2. The CDR3 runs 16 residues. Germline V gene lookup returns CDR1 SGHDT and CDR2 YYEEEE. The V gene end was trimmed by 4 bases and the J gene end by 0 bases; junction bases not matched to a gene: 6. The CDR3 loop reads CASSLGRGANTGELFF. Here the CDR3 DNA reads TGTGCCAGCAGCCTGGGCCGGGGGGCGAACACCGGGGAGCTGTTTTTT.

This clone was recorded a few times. The chain carries TRBV30 and TRBJ2-7; TRBD1 is a possible D gene (6 bases). The V gene lost 0 bases and the J gene lost 4 bases, with 16 bases spanning the gap. This CDR3 contains 15 residues. From germline, CDR1 is GTSNPN and CDR2 SVGIG (reference sequence). The CDR3 DNA sequence: TGTGCCTGGAGTGTACAAGGGGGTGCGATGTACGAGCAGTACTTC. Encoded protein: CAWSVQGGAMYEQYF.

This clone was seen only a few times. V and J are TRBV7-2 and TRBJ2-3; D call uncertain. V was pared by 5 bases and J by 0 bases, with 12 bases between. Germline V CDR1 and CDR2: SGHTA, FQGNSA. The CDR3 sequence is 15 residues long. CDR3: CASSVSLLSTDTQYF. The CDR3 coding sequence is TGTGCCAGCAGCGTTAGTTTACTTAGCACAGATACGCAGTATTTT.

A few counts support this clone. V usage is TRBV7-9 and J usage is TRBJ2-5; D is undetermined. V lost 5 bases to trimming and J lost 4 bases, with 11 bases between them. The CDR3 loop spans 13 amino acids. CDR1 is SEHNR and CDR2 is FQNEAQ in the germline V gene (reference sequence). The CDR3 sequence is CASSASSTETQYF. The CDR3 region has the DNA TGTGCCAGCAGCGCGTCAAGCACAGAGACCCAGTACTTC.

This clone was found a few times. The CDR3 nucleotides read TGTGCCAGCAGCTTAGATTACAGGACTAGCGGGGGAATGGCCCAGTACTTC. Encoded protein: CASSLDYRTSGGMAQYF. The gene calls are TRBV11-2 and TRBJ2-5, with TRBD2 matching over 13 bases. From germline, CDR1 is SGHAT and CDR2 FQNNGV. V gave up 0 bases and J gave up 9 bases; unmatched junction bases: 10. The CDR3 is 17 residues long.

This clone was found many times. This chain uses TRBV7-8 with TRBJ2-5; no clear D gene. CDR1 and CDR2 (germline): SGHVS, FQNEAQ. The V gene lost 0 bases and the J gene lost 3 bases, with 5 bases spanning the gap. This CDR3 has 13 residues. The CDR3: CASSLAPEETQYF. In nucleotides, the CDR3 is TGTGCCAGCAGCTTAGCGCCGGAAGAGACCCAGTACTTC.

This clone was detected a few times. V usage is TRBV5-6 and J usage is TRBJ1-2; 9 bases agree with TRBD1. The CDR3 loop spans 14 amino acids. Germline CDR1 is SGHDT and CDR2 is YYEEEE. V was clipped by 3 bases and J by 8 bases; unmatched bases: 8. CDR3 DNA: TGTGCCAGCAGCTGGGGGACAGGGCTGGGCGGCTACACCTTC. Translation gives CASSWGTGLGGYTF.

The J gene is TRBJ2-2, the V gene TRBV5-4; D unclear. With 3 bases removed from V and 3 bases from J, the gap between germline ends came to 12 bases. The V gene's germline CDR1 is SGHNT and CDR2 YYREEE (reference sequence). This CDR3 is 15 amino acids long. The CDR3 reads CASSSPWADTGELFF. For the CDR3, the DNA is TGTGCCAGCAGCTCCCCTTGGGCTGACACCGGGGAGCTGTTTTTT.

This clone was counted between two and nine times. The chain links TRBV11-3 to TRBJ2-1; 7 bases align to TRBD2. The CDR3 consists of 13 residues. With V trimmed by 2 bases and J by 9 bases, 4 bases remained unmatched. Germline V gene data show CDR1 as SGHNT and CDR2 as YENEEA. CDR3 in DNA: TGTGCCAGCAGCTTATTGGGGGAGGGTGAGCAGTTCTTC. The encoded protein is CASSLLGEGEQFF.

The J gene is TRBJ1-5, the V gene TRBV5-1, with TRBD1 matching 7 bases. The CDR3 spans 13 residues. CDR1 is SGHRS, CDR2 YFSETQ, per germline. The V gene end was trimmed by 6 bases and the J gene end by 5 bases; junction bases not matched to a gene: 5. The CDR3 spells CASKGGVDQPQHF. The CDR3 bases are TGCGCCAGCAAAGGGGGCGTAGATCAGCCCCAGCATTTT.

CDR3 in amino acids: CAWGDEGEYGYTF. The DNA for the CDR3 is TGTGCCTGGGGGGACGAGGGAGAGTATGGCTACACCTTC. This chain links TRBV30 with TRBJ1-2; D may be TRBD1 (5 bases). Germline V lookup: CDR1 GTSNPN, CDR2 SVGIG (reference sequence). The CDR3 consists of 13 residues. The V end lost 5 bases, the J end lost 5 bases, and 15 bases lay between the germline ends.

The chain carries TRBV14 and TRBJ1-2; 7 bases align to TRBD1. The CDR3 has 13 amino acids. The J segment lost 7 bases and the V segment lost 3 bases, leaving 5 bases of the junction unmatched. The germline V gene has CDR1 SGHDN and CDR2 FVKESK. For the CDR3, the DNA is TGTGCCAGCAGCCAGACAGGGAATTTTGGCTACACCTTC. Amino acids: CASSQTGNFGYTF.

This clone was counted a few times. Other DNA sequences in this specimen translate into the identical CDR3. J is TRBJ2-5 and V is TRBV18; perhaps TRBD1 as D (6 bases). Germline CDR1 reads KGHSH; CDR2 reads LQKENI. The V end lost 3 bases, the J end lost 1 base, and 9 bases lay between the germline ends. This CDR3 comprises 14 residues. The CDR3, as DNA: TGTGCCAGCTCACCGAGGACAGTCCAAGAGACCCAGTACTTC. Protein: CASSPRTVQETQYF.

The chain uses TRBV23-1 and TRBJ1-6; D unresolved. TRBV23-1 falls under the ORF class, with uncertain function. Trimming stripped 0 bases from V and 5 bases from J, with 5 bases between. The CDR3 has 14 amino acids. The DNA for the CDR3 is TGCGCCAGCAGTCAATCGCAGGATAATTCACCCCTCCACTTT. Protein product: CASSQSQDNSPLHF.

This chain uses TRBV5-1 with TRBJ2-4; no definite D call. Trimming took 2 bases from V and 8 from J, leaving 14 bases between them. CDR3 length equals 14 residues. Germline assignment: CDR1 SGHRS and CDR2 YFSETQ. The CDR3 sequence is CASSFDTRKDIQYF. The CDR3 DNA follows: TGCGCCAGCAGCTTTGACACGCGGAAAGACATTCAGTACTTC.

This clone was recorded a few times. The CDR3 loop is CASSARTGVVDGYTF. The CDR3 region has the DNA TGTGCCAGCAGTGCTCGGACAGGGGTTGTTGATGGCTACACCTTC. The chain links TRBV2 to TRBJ1-2; TRBD1 agrees at 9 bases. This CDR3 comprises 15 residues. CDR1 SNHLY and CDR2 FYNNEI come from the germline V gene. The V and J ends lost 4 bases and 6 bases, in that order; junction bases with no gene match: 9.

Note on this clone: Other nucleotide sequences in the sample specify the same CDR3. The V call is TRBV7-2, the J call TRBJ1-5; D remains ambiguous. The CDR3 contains 13 residues. V was cut by 1 base and J by 3 bases, with 4 bases left in between. In germline, CDR1 is SGHTA, CDR2 FQGNSA. This chain's CDR3 is CASSLEANQPQHF. The CDR3 DNA sequence: TGTGCCAGCAGCTTAGAAGCCAATCAGCCCCAGCATTTT.

This clone appeared a few times. The chain combines TRBV2 with TRBJ2-5; possible D gene TRBD1, 6 bases. Germline lookup yields CDR1 SNHLY and CDR2 FYNNEI. The V gene lost 6 bases and the J gene lost 4 bases, with 12 bases spanning the gap. The CDR3 is made up of 13 amino acids. This CDR3 reads CASRDTGLETQYF. CDR3 nucleotides: TGTGCCAGCAGGGACACAGGGCTAGAGACCCAGTACTTC.